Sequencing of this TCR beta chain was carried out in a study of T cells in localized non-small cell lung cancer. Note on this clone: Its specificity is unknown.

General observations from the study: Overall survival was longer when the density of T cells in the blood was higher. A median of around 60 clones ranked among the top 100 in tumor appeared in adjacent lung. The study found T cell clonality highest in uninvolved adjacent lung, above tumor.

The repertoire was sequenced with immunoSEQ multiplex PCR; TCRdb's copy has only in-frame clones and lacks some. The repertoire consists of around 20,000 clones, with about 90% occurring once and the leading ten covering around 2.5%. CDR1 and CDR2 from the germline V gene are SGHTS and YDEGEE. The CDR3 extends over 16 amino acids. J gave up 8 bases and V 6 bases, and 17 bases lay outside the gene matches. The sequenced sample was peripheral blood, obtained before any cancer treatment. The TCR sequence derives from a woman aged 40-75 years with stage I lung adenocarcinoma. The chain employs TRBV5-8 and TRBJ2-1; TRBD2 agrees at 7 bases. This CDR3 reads CASTSGGTHRRDEQFF. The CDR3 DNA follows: TGTGCCAGCACCTCCGGGGGGACCCACCGGAGGGATGAGCAGTTCTTC.